This T cell receptor (beta chain) was identified during a study of vaccination effects on CD4 cells after COVID-19. Study-level findings and limits: Predominantly, the post-vaccine spike-reactive clones of convalescents comprised new vaccine-induced clones.

The method was immunoSEQ multiplex PCR; TCRdb's version includes in-frame clones alone and lacks a portion of them. The data show 50,000 to 75,000 clones, with about 72% seen just once and roughly 23% held by the top ten. Comment on this clone: The antigen is not known.

Researchers isolated CD4+ T cells once roughly ten days of culture had elapsed. Infection dated between March and December 2020, before the Alpha, Beta and Delta variants reached the United States. On days 3 and 7, fresh IL-2 medium replaced half the medium. The sequencing used CD4+ T cells from PBMCs cultured without peptide, collected before COVID-19 vaccination. The sequence was collected from a human donor who had a prior SARS-CoV-2 infection.

The CDR3 DNA follows: TGTGCCAGCAGTTACGCACGTAGCGGGAGCCCCCCCTCCTACAATGAGCAGTTCTTC. The encoded protein is CASSYARSGSPPSYNEQFF. This chain joins TRBV6-2 or TRBV6-3 and TRBJ2-1; 9 bases map to TRBD2. Germline CDR1 MNHEY, CDR2 SVGEGT. The length of the CDR3 is 19 residues. Trimming at V came to 2 bases and at J to 0 bases, leaving 11 bases not matched to a gene.